The following is a TCR beta chain sequence with its context. The sample comes from a study of cytomegalovirus exposure and HLA in healthy donors. Overall study context: Approximately 200 million T cells yielded 117 million unique TCR beta sequences in earlier analysis.

PCR employed 60 Vbeta and 13 Jbeta primers. Repertoires were generated with immunoSEQ multiplex PCR, while TCRdb's copy carries only in-frame clones and drops some. The sample holds fewer than 200,000 clones, 75% to 90% seen once. The CDR3 contains 14 residues. The V and J ends lost 4 bases and 2 bases respectively, with 8 bases between them. The origin of this receptor is a boy aged 5-17 years in good health and CMV-seronegative. This chain uses TRBV23-1 with TRBJ1-4; the D gene is possibly TRBD1 (5 bases). TRBV23-1 is annotated as an ORF whose role is uncertain. Sequenced input: PBMCs. This CDR3 is CASSLTETNEKLFF. The CDR3 DNA sequence: TGCGCCAGCAGTCTGACAGAGACTAATGAAAAACTGTTTTTT.